The next 28 T cell receptor beta chains were all read from a single sample in a study of cytomegalovirus exposure and HLA in healthy donors. Use of 60 Vbeta and 13 Jbeta primers characterized the PCR. The method was immunoSEQ multiplex PCR; TCRdb's version includes in-frame clones alone and lacks a portion of them. The sample consists of a few hundred thousand clones, 65% to 75% of them appearing once. Sequenced: PBMCs. Receptor source: a woman aged 25 to 39 in good health and CMV-seronegative.

The chain carries TRBV5-5 and TRBJ1-1; 12 bases agree with TRBD1. Per the germline V gene, CDR1 is SGHKS and CDR2 is YYEKEE (reference sequence). Trimming removed 4 bases from V and 11 bases from J; junction bases left unmatched: 9. The CDR3 consists of 14 residues. Here the CDR3 reads CASSNRDRGPLAFF. The CDR3, as DNA: TGTGCCAGCAGCAACCGGGACAGGGGGCCGTTGGCTTTCTTT.

The gene calls are TRBV10-3 and TRBJ2-3; 8 bases fit TRBD2. The germline CDR1 and CDR2 sequences are ENHRY and SYGVKD. This CDR3 comprises 14 residues. Losses at the gene ends were 7 bases for V and 0 bases for J; bases not matched to a gene: 3. CDR3 sequence: CAITSSGSTDTQYF. The CDR3 nucleotides are TGTGCCATCACTTCTAGCGGGAGCACAGATACGCAGTATTTT.

This clone has more than one count but fewer than ten. The rearrangement uses TRBV4-2 and TRBJ1-1; D not resolved. V was shortened by 1 base and J by 10 bases, with 7 bases between the two germline ends. The germline CDR1 and CDR2 sequences are LGHNA and YNFKEQ. The CDR3 runs to 11 residues. The CDR3 nucleotides read TGTGCCAGCAGCCAAGGGAGGGTAGCTTTCTTT. Protein product: CASSQGRVAFF.

The chain is built from TRBV11-2 and TRBJ2-1; D call uncertain. The CDR3 loop spans 14 amino acids. The germline V gene has CDR1 SGHAT and CDR2 FQNNGV. Trimming removed 0 bases at V and 5 bases at J, with 8 bases between. The CDR3 DNA reads as TGTGCCAGCAGCTTAGAACGACTTAACAATGAGCAGTTCTTC. Protein sequence: CASSLERLNNEQFF.

The chain joins TRBV5-8 to TRBJ1-5; D gene unclear. The germline CDR1 and CDR2 sequences are SGHTS and YDEGEE. Trimming took off 5 bases at V and 4 bases at J, with 16 bases between the two ends. CDR3 length equals 15 residues. The DNA of the CDR3 is TGTGCCAGCAGTGTTCCGGGAGTCGGGAATCAGCCCCAGCATTTT. Protein: CASSVPGVGNQPQHF.

This sequence joins TRBV5-1 and TRBJ2-7; 9 nucleotides agree with TRBD1. This CDR3 has 15 residues. Trimming at V came to 3 bases and at J to 7 bases, leaving 11 bases not matched to a gene. Germline V gene sequence: CDR1 SGHRS, CDR2 YFSETQ. CDR3 loop: CASSYSGTGPGEQYF. The CDR3 DNA reads TGCGCCAGCAGCTATTCCGGGACAGGGCCAGGGGAGCAGTACTTC.

This clone was recorded a few times. The J gene is TRBJ2-1, the V gene TRBV5-1; TRBD2 matches 7 bases. J lost 8 bases, V lost 4 bases, and 9 bases had no gene match. The germline V gene encodes CDR1 SGHRS and CDR2 YFSETQ. The CDR3 runs to 14 residues. The CDR3 DNA reads as TGCGCCAGCAGCCCTACCGGACTAGTTTATGAGCAGTTCTTC. This sequence encodes CASSPTGLVYEQFF.

This sequence joins TRBV19 and TRBJ2-3; 7 nucleotides match TRBD2. CDR3 size: 16 residues. V trimming: 0 bases; J trimming: 3 bases; junction bases outside the gene matches: 6. CDR1 LNHDA and CDR2 SQIVND come from the germline V gene (reference sequence). CDR3 sequence (DNA): TGTGCCAGTAGTATAGACCTTGGGACTATGACAGATACGCAGTATTTT. As protein: CASSIDLGTMTDTQYF.

A word on this clone: The sample has other DNA sequences that encode this CDR3 too. The CDR3 nucleotides read TGTGCCAGCAGCCCGGACAGGGCGAGAACTGAAGCTTTCTTT. Translating gives CASSPDRARTEAFF. V gene TRBV7-9 combines with J gene TRBJ1-1, with 8 bases aligning to TRBD1. CDR3 length: 14 amino acids. CDR1 SEHNR and CDR2 FQNEAQ come from the germline V gene (reference sequence). V shed 5 bases, J shed 5 bases, and the junction held 7 bases outside the gene matches.

This chain uses TRBV19 with TRBJ1-6, with D perhaps matching TRBD1 (6 bases). The CDR3 is 15 amino acids. CDR1 and CDR2 from the germline V gene are LNHDA and SQIVND (reference sequence). Trimming left V 4 bases short and J 9 bases short, with 16 bases between. CDR3: CASSSRDTSGSPLHF. CDR3 DNA sequence: TGTGCCAGTAGTAGCCGGGACACCTCGGGTTCACCCCTCCACTTT.

This sequence joins TRBV7-8 and TRBJ2-1; the D gene is possibly TRBD1 (5 bases). Germline V lookup: CDR1 SGHVS, CDR2 FQNEAQ. Trimming took off 6 bases at V and 8 bases at J, with 11 bases between the two ends. The CDR3 is 12 amino acids. The CDR3 here is CASRPRDDEQFF. The CDR3 DNA reads TGTGCCAGCAGGCCCAGGGATGATGAGCAGTTCTTC.

The gene calls are TRBV4-2 and TRBJ1-1; D possibly corresponds to TRBD1 (5 bases). Germline V gene data show CDR1 as LGHNA and CDR2 as YNFKEQ. The CDR3 has 15 residues. V was cut by 0 bases and J by 2 bases, with 10 bases left in between. CDR3 protein: CASSQERGSNTEAFF. The CDR3 DNA reads TGTGCCAGCAGCCAAGAAAGGGGTTCTAACACTGAAGCTTTCTTT.

On this clone: Relative to the germline gene, one junction end is altered; a read error may explain this. The chain uses TRBV11-2 and TRBJ2-7, with 7 bases identical to TRBD1. CDR1 and CDR2 (germline): SGHAT, FQNNGV. This CDR3 has 17 amino acids. The CDR3 DNA follows: TGTGTCAGCAGCTTAGGTCCCTCCGGGACAGTTCCCTACGAGCAGTACTTC. It is translated as CVSSLGPSGTVPYEQYF.

This clone has only a few counts. This rearrangement joins TRBV6-5 to TRBJ1-1, with TRBD1 matching 8 bases. This CDR3 is built from 15 residues. V lost 5 bases and J lost 4; bases outside the gene matches: 9. The germline V gene encodes CDR1 MNHEY and CDR2 SVGAGI. This chain's CDR3 is CASSLSPTGGTEAFF. CDR3 sequence (DNA): TGTGCCAGCAGTCTTTCCCCTACAGGGGGCACTGAAGCTTTCTTT.

The rearrangement links TRBV6-5 to TRBJ1-1; 10 positions agree with TRBD1. The J segment lost 6 bases and the V segment lost 0 bases, leaving 1 base of the junction unmatched. Per germline, CDR1 MNHEY and CDR2 SVGAGI. The CDR3 length is 14 residues. The CDR3 DNA is TGTGCCAGCAGTTACTCGACAGGGGGCGCTGAAGCTTTCTTT. It encodes CASSYSTGGAEAFF.

Regarding this clone: Its ends do not fully match the called genes, so a read error is possible. V and J are TRBV7-9 and TRBJ1-2; D unresolved. Germline CDR1 SEHNR, CDR2 FQNEAQ (reference sequence). The CDR3 extends over 14 amino acids. Here the CDR3 reads CASSLAPGTHGYPF. The CDR3 DNA reads as TGTGCCAGCAGCTTGGCACCGGGAACCCATGGCTACCCCTTC.

The V call is TRBV7-9, the J call TRBJ1-2; D is perhaps TRBD1 (5 bases). The germline gives CDR1 SEHNR, CDR2 FQNEAQ (reference sequence). CDR3 length: 12 residues. With 4 bases removed from V and 4 bases from J, the gap between germline ends came to 7 bases. The CDR3 DNA follows: TGTGCCAGCAGCTCCGGGGGCTATGGCTACACCTTC. This codes for CASSSGGYGYTF.

The chain combines TRBV9 with TRBJ1-1; TRBD1 agrees at 7 bases. Germline values: CDR1 SGDLS, CDR2 YYNGEE. The CDR3 is made up of 14 amino acids. J was trimmed by 5 bases and V by 3 bases; bases with no gene match: 7. The CDR3 DNA follows: TGTGCCAGCAGCGGGACAGGTCCAGCAACTGAAGCTTTCTTT. Translated, it gives CASSGTGPATEAFF.

The chain links TRBV2 to TRBJ1-1; 8 bases agree with TRBD1. The length of the CDR3 is 14 residues. From germline, CDR1 is SNHLY and CDR2 FYNNEI. Trimming cost V 4 bases and J 5 bases; bases outside gene matches: 6. The CDR3 is CASSGTGRGTEAFF. The CDR3, as DNA: TGTGCCAGCAGTGGGACAGGGAGGGGGACTGAAGCTTTCTTT.

J is TRBJ1-6 and V is TRBV5-1; D not certain. Germline values: CDR1 SGHRS, CDR2 YFSETQ. CDR3 length: 13 residues. The V and J ends lost 4 bases and 8 bases respectively, with 10 bases between them. The DNA of the CDR3 is TGCGCCAGCAGCACCGATCAGGATTCACCCCTCCACTTT. Its translation is CASSTDQDSPLHF.

This clone was recorded at least ten times. The gene calls are TRBV5-6 and TRBJ1-1; TRBD1 is a possible D gene (5 bases). The CDR3 loop spans 16 amino acids. Germline V gives CDR1 SGHDT, CDR2 YYEEEE. The V gene lost 1 base and the J gene lost 4 bases, with 17 bases spanning the gap. As DNA, the CDR3 is TGTGCCAGCAGCTTGAGGTCCCAGGGTATGGGCACTGAAGCTTTCTTT. As protein: CASSLRSQGMGTEAFF.

The sample holds a few counts of this clone. The chain uses TRBV5-1 and TRBJ1-6; possible D gene TRBD1, 6 bases. V was shortened by 3 bases and J by 9 bases, with 16 bases between the two germline ends. Germline CDR1 reads SGHRS; CDR2 reads YFSETQ. This CDR3 region has 15 residues. In nucleotides, the CDR3 is TGCGCCAGCAGCTCCCGTGGGGGGGCATCTTCACCCCTCCACTTT. Its translation: CASSSRGGASSPLHF.

The chain has TRBV5-1 and TRBJ2-6; 9 nucleotides align to TRBD2. Germline V gives CDR1 SGHRS, CDR2 YFSETQ. The junction had 3 bases not matched to a gene; V was cut back by 8 bases and J by 0 bases. The length of the CDR3 is 15 residues. In nucleotides, the CDR3 is TGCGCCAGTTCGACTAGCGGCTCTGGGGCCAACGTCCTGACTTTC. As protein: CASSTSGSGANVLTF. The full variable domain, with the rest looked up from reference TRBV5-1 and TRBJ2-6, is KAGVTQTPRYLIKTRGQQVTLSCSPISGHRSVSWYQQTPGQGLQFLFEYFSETQRNKGNFPGRFSGRQFSNSRSEMNVSTLELGDSALYLCASSTSGSGANVLTFGAGSRLTVL.

The chain joins TRBV9 to TRBJ1-5; D unclear. Trimming took 0 bases from V and 5 from J, leaving 12 bases between them. The CDR3 extends over 15 amino acids. The germline V gene encodes CDR1 SGDLS and CDR2 YYNGEE. CDR3 bases: TGTGCCAGCAGCGTAGGTGGCACTGCGGATCAGCCCCAGCATTTT. Amino acids: CASSVGGTADQPQHF. Drawing the rest from reference TRBV9 and TRBJ1-5, the complete variable domain is DSGVTQTPKHLITATGQRVTLRCSPRSGDLSVYWYQQSLDQGLQFLIQYYNGEERAKGNILERFSAQQFPDLHSELNLSSLELGDSALYFCASSVGGTADQPQHFGDGTRLSIL.

The DNA of the CDR3 is TGCGCCAGCAGCTTGGGTTCTAGCGGGTCCTACGAGCAGTACTTC. Its translation: CASSLGSSGSYEQYF. The V gene is TRBV5-1, the J gene TRBJ2-7, with 8 bases lining up with TRBD2. This CDR3 has 15 residues. Germline CDR1 SGHRS, CDR2 YFSETQ. J was trimmed by 1 base and V by 0 bases; bases with no gene match: 3.

This clone was seen just once. The junction departs from the called germline gene at one end, perhaps through a read error. The V gene is TRBV6-1, the J gene TRBJ2-7; 8 nucleotides match TRBD1. The CDR3 is made up of 13 amino acids. Germline V lookup: CDR1 MNHNS, CDR2 SASEGT. Here the CDR3 reads CASSFGQGYDQYF. For the CDR3, the DNA is TGTGCCAGCAGTTTTGGACAGGGCTACGATCAGTACTTC.

This chain uses TRBV4-1 with TRBJ1-4; D unclear. Germline CDR1 is MGHRA and CDR2 is YSYEKL. This CDR3 is built from 16 residues. Deletions cut 0 bases from V and 0 bases from J, with 8 bases between. CDR3 residues: CASSQDLTATNEKLFF. As DNA, the CDR3 is TGCGCCAGCAGCCAAGATCTAACAGCAACTAATGAAAAACTGTTTTTT.

The chain links TRBV6-5 to TRBJ1-1; D gene unclear. The length of the CDR3 is 13 residues. Germline CDR1 is MNHEY and CDR2 is SVGAGI. Trimming left V 8 bases short and J 4 bases short, with 14 bases between. CDR3 sequence: CASGQAFGTEAFF. The CDR3 DNA follows: TGTGCCAGCGGCCAGGCTTTTGGCACTGAAGCTTTCTTT.